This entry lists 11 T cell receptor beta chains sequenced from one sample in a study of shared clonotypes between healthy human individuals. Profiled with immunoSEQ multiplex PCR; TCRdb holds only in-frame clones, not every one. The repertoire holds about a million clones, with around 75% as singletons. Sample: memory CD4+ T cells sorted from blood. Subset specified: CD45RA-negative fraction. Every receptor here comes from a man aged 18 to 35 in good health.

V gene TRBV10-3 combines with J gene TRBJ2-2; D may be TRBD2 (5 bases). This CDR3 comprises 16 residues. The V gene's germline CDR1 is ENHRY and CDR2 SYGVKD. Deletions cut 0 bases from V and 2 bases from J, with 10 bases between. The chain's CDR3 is CAISESGLVNTGELFF. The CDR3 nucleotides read TGTGCCATCAGTGAGTCCGGACTCGTAAACACCGGGGAGCTGTTTTTT.

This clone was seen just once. The CDR3 reads CASSPLGQGNSPLHF. CDR3 coding DNA: TGTGCCAGCAGCCCCCTTGGGCAGGGGAATTCACCCCTCCACTTT. The chain is built from TRBV14 and TRBJ1-6, with D maybe TRBD1 (6 bases). This CDR3 has 15 residues. Germline V gives CDR1 SGHDN, CDR2 FVKESK. V dropped 4 bases and J dropped 7 bases, with 14 bases sitting between them.

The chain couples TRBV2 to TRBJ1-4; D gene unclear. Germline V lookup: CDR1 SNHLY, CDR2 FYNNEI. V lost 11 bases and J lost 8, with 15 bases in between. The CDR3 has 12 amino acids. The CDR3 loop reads CASKGDGEKLFF. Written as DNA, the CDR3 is TGTGCCTCGAAGGGCGACGGGGAAAAACTGTTTTTT.

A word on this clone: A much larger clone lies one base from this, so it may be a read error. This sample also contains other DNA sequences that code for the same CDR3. The CDR3 DNA reads TGTGCCAGCAGCGGACTAGTTGGGGAGACCCAGTACTTC. As protein: CASSGLVGETQYF. The chain has TRBV9 and TRBJ2-5; possible D gene TRBD2, 6 bases. Germline lookup yields CDR1 SGDLS and CDR2 YYNGEE. The CDR3 length is 13 residues. The V end lost 3 bases, the J end lost 5 bases, and 11 bases lay between the germline ends. Full variable domain (remainder filled in from reference TRBV9 and TRBJ2-5): DSGVTQTPKHLITATGQRVTLRCSPRSGDLSVYWYQQSLDQGLQFLIQYYNGEERAKGNILERFSAQQFPDLHSELNLSSLELGDSALYFCASSGLVGETQYFGPGTRLLVL.

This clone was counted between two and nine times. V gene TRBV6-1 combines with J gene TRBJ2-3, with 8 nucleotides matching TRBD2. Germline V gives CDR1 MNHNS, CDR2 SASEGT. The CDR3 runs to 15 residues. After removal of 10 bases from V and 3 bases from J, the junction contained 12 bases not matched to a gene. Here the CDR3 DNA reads TGTGCCATCCCCCGGGGGGGTGTAGTAACAGATACGCAGTATTTT. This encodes CAIPRGGVVTDTQYF.

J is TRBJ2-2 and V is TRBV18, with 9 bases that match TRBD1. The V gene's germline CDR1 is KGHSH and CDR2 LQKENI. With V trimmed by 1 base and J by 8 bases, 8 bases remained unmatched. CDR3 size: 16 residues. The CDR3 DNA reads TGTGCCAGCTCACCACTCGCGGGACAGGGACGAGGGGAGCTGTTTTTT. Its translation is CASSPLAGQGRGELFF.

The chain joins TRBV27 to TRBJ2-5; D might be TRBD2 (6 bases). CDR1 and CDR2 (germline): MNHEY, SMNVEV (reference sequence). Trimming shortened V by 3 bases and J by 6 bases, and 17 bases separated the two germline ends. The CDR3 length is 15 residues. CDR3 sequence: CASSLAGGAEKTQYF. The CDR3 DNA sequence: TGTGCCAGCAGTTTGGCCGGAGGGGCCGAGAAGACCCAGTACTTC.

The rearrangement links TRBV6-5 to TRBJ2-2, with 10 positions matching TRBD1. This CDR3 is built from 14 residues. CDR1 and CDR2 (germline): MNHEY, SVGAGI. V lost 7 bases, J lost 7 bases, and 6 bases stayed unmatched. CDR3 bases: TGTGCCAGCATTGACAGGGGGCGCGTCGGGGAGCTGTTTTTT. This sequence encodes CASIDRGRVGELFF.

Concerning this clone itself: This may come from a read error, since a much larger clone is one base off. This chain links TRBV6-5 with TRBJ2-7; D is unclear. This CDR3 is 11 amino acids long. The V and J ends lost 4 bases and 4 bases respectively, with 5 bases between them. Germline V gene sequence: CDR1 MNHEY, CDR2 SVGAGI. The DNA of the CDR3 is TGTGCCAGCAGTTTAACGTACGAGCAGTACTTC. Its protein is CASSLTYEQYF.

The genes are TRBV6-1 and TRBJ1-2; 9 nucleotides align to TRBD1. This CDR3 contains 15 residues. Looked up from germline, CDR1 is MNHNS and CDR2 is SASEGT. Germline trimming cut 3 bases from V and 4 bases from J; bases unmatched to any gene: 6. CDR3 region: CASSDPGQGIYGYTF. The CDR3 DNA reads TGTGCCAGCAGTGACCCGGGACAGGGAATCTATGGCTACACCTTC.

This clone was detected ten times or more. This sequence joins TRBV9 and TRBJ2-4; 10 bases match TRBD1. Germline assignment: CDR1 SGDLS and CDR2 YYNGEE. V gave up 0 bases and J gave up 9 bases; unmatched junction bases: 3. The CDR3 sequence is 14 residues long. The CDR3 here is CASSVGQGAGIQYF. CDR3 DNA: TGTGCCAGCAGCGTAGGACAGGGGGCCGGCATTCAGTACTTC.